This T cell receptor beta chain is from a study of neurological immune-mediated disorders. Findings and caveats of the study: The greatest TCR clonal expansion appeared in HTLV-1-associated myelopathy and the smallest, falling below healthy controls, in multiple sclerosis.

The V end lost 2 bases, the J end lost 4 bases, and 14 bases lay between the germline ends. CDR1 is SGHTA and CDR2 is FQGNSA in the germline V gene. The CDR3 has 15 amino acids. Points on this clonotype: Its target is not known.

Time point reported: longitudinal time-point 3. Libraries used 2 million unsorted PBMCs kept frozen in RNAlater. Synthesis of cDNA was carried out by template-switch 5'RACE. The reaction used 10-nucleotide random UMIs. Every sequencing run produced over 190 million TCR-beta sequences, and the sequences from any one run covered 15-18 subjects. TCRdb processed the 5' RACE reads anew with MiXCR; each CDR3 protein has one entry. The table includes 95,000 to 110,000 distinct CDR3 sequences, 10% to 11% detected once. The sequenced sample consisted of PBMCs. This chain uses TRBV7-2 with TRBJ1-1, with no clear D. The sequence was obtained from a female donor with HTLV-1-associated myelopathy (HAM/TSP). CDR3 sequence reads: CASSLFDGVGTEAFF. As DNA, the CDR3 is TGTGCCAGCAGCTTATTTGATGGGGTTGGCACTGAAGCTTTCTTT.